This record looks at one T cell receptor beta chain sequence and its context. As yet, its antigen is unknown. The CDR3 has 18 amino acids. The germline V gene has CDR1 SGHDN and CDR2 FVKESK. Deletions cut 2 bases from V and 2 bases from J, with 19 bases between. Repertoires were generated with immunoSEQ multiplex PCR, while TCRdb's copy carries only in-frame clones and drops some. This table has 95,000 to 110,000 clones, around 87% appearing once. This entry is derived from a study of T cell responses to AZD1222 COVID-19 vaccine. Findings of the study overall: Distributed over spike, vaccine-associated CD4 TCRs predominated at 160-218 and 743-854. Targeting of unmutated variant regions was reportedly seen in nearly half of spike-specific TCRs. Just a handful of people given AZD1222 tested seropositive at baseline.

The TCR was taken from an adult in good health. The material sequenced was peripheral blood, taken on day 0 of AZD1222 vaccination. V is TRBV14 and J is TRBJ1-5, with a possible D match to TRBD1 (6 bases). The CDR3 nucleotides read TGTGCCAGCAGCCAAACAACCTACACAGGGTCCCGCAATCAGCCCCAGCATTTT. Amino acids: CASSQTTYTGSRNQPQHF.